This T cell receptor beta chain appears in the sequencing data of a study of blood T cell repertoires in COVID-19. Looking at the study overall: From the United States, Italy and Spain came samples of acute and convalescent COVID-19. The analysed material was cDNA or gDNA that came from T cells, B-cell-depleted T cells, or PBMCs.

Germline lookup yields CDR1 SGHNT and CDR2 YYREEE (reference sequence). This CDR3 comprises 16 residues. The trim removed 4 bases at V and 2 bases at J, leaving 7 bases unmatched. The authors' processing: Estimated nucleated cell counts came from reference gene primer amplification. The table came from immunoSEQ multiplex PCR; TCRdb's copy has only in-frame clones and leaves some out. D and trimming were read from the DNA, whereas the V and J calls and clone size are those reported in that table. The sample shows more than 250,000 clones, 70% to 90% of them seen only once. The sample taken for sequencing was peripheral blood. The J gene is TRBJ1-3, the V gene TRBV5-4; 9 bases are shared with TRBD1. This sequence originates from a man aged 45-60 years with active or convalescent COVID-19. The CDR3 protein is CASSTGGQAPGNTIYF. As DNA, the CDR3 is TGTGCCAGCAGCACAGGGGGCCAGGCCCCTGGAAACACCATATATTTT.